One sample yielded the 18 T cell receptor beta chains listed below, sequenced in a study of CD8+CD57+ T cells in acquired aplastic anemia. Using genomic DNA as the template, TCR beta VDJ and CDR3 profiling was carried out. MiXCR, run by TCRdb on the reads, gives a single entry per CDR3 protein. The data contain some 200,000 distinct CDR3 sequences, 48% of them singletons. Patients sequenced had flow cytometry evidence of CD8+CD57+ cell expansion. Specimen: sorted CD4+, CD8+, or CD8+CD57+ T cells (not recorded which) from PBMCs. The receptor source for this set is a human donor with aplastic anemia.

The genes are TRBV2 and TRBJ1-6; TRBD1 might be the D (5 bases). The V gene lost 4 bases and the J gene lost 10 bases, with 14 bases spanning the gap. The CDR3 is made up of 14 amino acids. Germline V CDR1 and CDR2: SNHLY, FYNNEI. CDR3 nucleotide sequence: TGTGCCAGCAGTGTCGACGGGGCGGTGTCACCCCTCCACTTT. It specifies CASSVDGAVSPLHF.

This clonotype occurred many times. This chain's CDR3 is CASSSGPLAEKLFF. The CDR3 nucleotides read TGTGCCAGCAGCTCCGGGCCCCTGGCTGAAAAACTGTTTTTT. This sequence joins TRBV7-2 and TRBJ1-4, with D unresolved. Germline CDR1 is SGHTA and CDR2 is FQGNSA. Trimming took off 4 bases at V and 7 bases at J, with 13 bases between the two ends. CDR3 length: 14 amino acids.

This clonotype was counted many times. The CDR3 loop reads CSASRTGERGQPQHF. In DNA form, the CDR3 reads TGCAGTGCTTCCAGGACAGGGGAAAGGGGTCAGCCCCAGCATTTT. This chain connects TRBV20-1 to TRBJ1-5, with TRBD1 matching over 9 bases. There are 15 residues in the CDR3. Trimming cost V 5 bases and J 6 bases; bases outside gene matches: 11. From germline, CDR1 is DFQATT and CDR2 SNEGSKA (reference sequence).

This clonotype was observed at least ten times. The CDR3 DNA reads as TGTGCCAGTAGTAAGGGACGGACTAGCGGCTCCACAGATACGCAGTATTTT. Its protein product is CASSKGRTSGSTDTQYF. The chain couples TRBV19 to TRBJ2-3, with 10 positions matching TRBD2. The CDR3 runs 17 residues. Germline V gene data show CDR1 as LNHDA and CDR2 as SQIVND (reference sequence). The V segment lost 4 bases and the J segment 2 bases; nucleotides outside the gene matches: 9. Together with reference TRBV19 and TRBJ2-3, the CDR3 gives the full variable domain: DGGITQSPKYLFRKEGQNVTLSCEQNLNHDAMYWYRQDPGQGLRLIYYSQIVNDFQKGDIAEGYSVSREKKESFPLTVTSAQKNPTAFYLCASSKGRTSGSTDTQYFGPGTRLTVL.

The gene calls are TRBV19 and TRBJ2-6; no firm D call. The length of the CDR3 is 17 residues. V dropped 4 bases and J dropped 4 bases, with 17 bases sitting between them. The germline gives CDR1 LNHDA, CDR2 SQIVND (reference sequence). The CDR3 protein is CASSTTTQAAGANVLTF. In DNA, the CDR3 is TGTGCCAGTAGTACGACGACCCAGGCGGCAGGGGCCAACGTCCTGACTTTC. The variable domain in full, with the rest retrieved from reference TRBV19 and TRBJ2-6, is DGGITQSPKYLFRKEGQNVTLSCEQNLNHDAMYWYRQDPGQGLRLIYYSQIVNDFQKGDIAEGYSVSREKKESFPLTVTSAQKNPTAFYLCASSTTTQAAGANVLTFGAGSRLTVL.

This clonotype came up a few times. The chain uses TRBV15 and TRBJ1-5; possibly TRBD1 for D (5 bases). CDR3 size: 16 residues. The V end lost 3 bases, the J end lost 2 bases, and 14 bases lay between the germline ends. CDR1 and CDR2 from the germline V gene are LNHNV and YYDKDF (reference sequence). The CDR3 spells CATSSIRQGGNQPQHF. The CDR3 DNA reads TGTGCCACCAGCAGTATCCGACAAGGGGGCAATCAGCCCCAGCATTTT.

The rearrangement uses TRBV5-4 and TRBJ1-6; possibly TRBD1 for D (5 bases). The CDR3 runs 18 residues. Germline CDR1 reads SGHNT; CDR2 reads YYREEE (reference sequence). The V end was cut by 1 base, the J end by 3 bases, with 17 bases between. In DNA, the CDR3 is TGTGCCAGCAGCTTGTTAGTCTCTAGAGGGGTCTATAATTCACCCCTCCACTTT. Its translation is CASSLLVSRGVYNSPLHF. The whole variable domain, remainder taken from reference TRBV5-4 and TRBJ1-6, is ETGVTQSPTHLIKTRGQQVTLRCSSQSGHNTVSWYQQALGQGPQFIFQYYREEENGRGNFPPRFSGLQFPNYSSELNVNALELDDSALYLCASSLLVSRGVYNSPLHFGNGTRLTVT.

With regard to this clonotype: The conserved closing phenylalanine or tryptophan is absent in this CDR3, likely reflecting a read error. The CDR3 spells CATSRETDSGDEQFY. CDR3 in DNA: TGTGCCACCAGCAGAGAGACAGACAGTGGCGATGAGCAGTTCTAC. The chain employs TRBV15 and TRBJ2-1; D possibly corresponds to TRBD1 (5 bases). The CDR3 is 15 residues long. Germline V gene lookup returns CDR1 LNHNV and CDR2 YYDKDF (reference sequence). V lost 0 bases and J 8 bases, leaving 14 bases between the germline ends.

In this sample, this clonotype turned up a few times. The rearrangement joins TRBV7-2 to TRBJ2-7; no definite D call. CDR1 is SGHTA, CDR2 FQGNSA, per germline. The CDR3 sequence is 13 residues long. Trimming removed 6 bases from V and 3 bases from J, with 12 bases in between. The CDR3 nucleotides are TGTGCCAGCAGTGCCCGCTTTTTCTACGAGCAGTACTTC. It specifies CASSARFFYEQYF.

This clonotype was seen repeatedly, ten times or more. This sequence joins TRBV20-1 and TRBJ1-1, with D hard to call. The V end was cut by 6 bases, the J end by 0 bases, with 8 bases between. The CDR3 is 12 amino acids. The V gene's germline CDR1 is DFQATT and CDR2 SNEGSKA (reference sequence). CDR3 in DNA: TGCAGTGCACGAAGGTTGAACACTGAAGCTTTCTTT. Translated: CSARRLNTEAFF.

The chain is built from TRBV18 and TRBJ2-7, with a tentative D call TRBD2 (7 bases). Looked up from germline, CDR1 is KGHSH and CDR2 is LQKENI. The CDR3 runs 14 residues. V was trimmed by 5 bases and J by 2 bases, leaving 13 bases between them. In nucleotides, the CDR3 is TGTGCCAGCTCAGCGGGGGCGAGGGCCTACGAGCAGTACTTC. This encodes CASSAGARAYEQYF.

This clonotype was detected only a few times. The chain has TRBV30 and TRBJ2-7; the match to TRBD2 covers 7 bases. CDR3 length: 15 amino acids. The ends lost 0 bases at V and 3 bases at J; junction bases unmatched: 8. Germline assignment: CDR1 GTSNPN and CDR2 SVGIG (reference sequence). CDR3 loop: CAWSVGGREHYEQYF. In nucleotides, the CDR3 is TGTGCCTGGAGTGTAGGAGGGAGGGAACACTACGAGCAGTACTTC.

This clonotype was counted ten times or more. The V and J genes are TRBV6-5 and TRBJ2-7, with 12 bases that match TRBD2. The CDR3 is 13 residues long. With V trimmed by 8 bases and J by 2 bases, 1 base remained unmatched. CDR1 is MNHEY, CDR2 SVGAGI, per germline. The CDR3 DNA follows: TGTGCCAGCGCTAGCGGGAGGGCCTACGAGCAGTACTTC. Translation gives CASASGRAYEQYF.

This clonotype appeared many times. This chain joins TRBV10-3 and TRBJ2-1; 15 bases map to TRBD2. This CDR3 is built from 18 residues. Trimming took 2 bases from V and 0 from J; bases not matched to a gene: 2. Germline V gene lookup returns CDR1 ENHRY and CDR2 SYGVKD. The CDR3 coding sequence is TGTGCCATCAGTGAGGGGACTAGCGGGAGGCACTCCTACAATGAGCAGTTCTTC. Translating it yields CAISEGTSGRHSYNEQFF.

V and J are TRBV19 and TRBJ1-1; D unclear. This CDR3 is built from 13 residues. The germline gives CDR1 LNHDA, CDR2 SQIVND (reference sequence). Trimming pared 7 bases from V and 3 bases from J, leaving 12 bases between. CDR3: CASTPEVDTEAFF. CDR3 sequence (DNA): TGTGCCAGTACTCCCGAAGTGGACACTGAAGCTTTCTTT.

CDR3 protein: CASSTDRNTIYF. The CDR3 DNA follows: TGTGCCAGCAGCACCGACAGAAACACCATATATTTT. The rearrangement uses TRBV9 and TRBJ1-3; D gene uncertain. This CDR3 is built from 12 residues. The ends were cut back, 4 bases at V and 5 bases at J, with 7 bases in the middle. The V gene's germline CDR1 is SGDLS and CDR2 YYNGEE.

CDR3 protein: CSVSGDILSGNTIYF. In DNA form, the CDR3 reads TGCAGTGTTAGCGGCGACATCCTCTCTGGAAACACCATATATTTT. The rearrangement links TRBV20-1 to TRBJ1-3; D call uncertain. Per germline, CDR1 DFQATT and CDR2 SNEGSKA (reference sequence). The V gene lost 7 bases and the J gene lost 0 bases, with 16 bases spanning the gap. The CDR3 length is 15 residues.

This clonotype appeared a few times. This chain uses TRBV27 with TRBJ1-1; tentatively, D is TRBD1 (6 bases). The CDR3 is made up of 17 amino acids. Germline loops: CDR1 MNHEY, CDR2 SMNVEV (reference sequence). Trimming took off 0 bases at V and 2 bases at J, with 16 bases between the two ends. This CDR3 is CASSLSGGRTFNTEAFF. The CDR3 DNA sequence: TGTGCCAGCAGTTTATCGGGGGGGCGGACTTTCAACACTGAAGCTTTCTTT.